The 19 T cell receptor beta chains below were found in one sample sequenced in a study of blood T cell repertoires in COVID-19 (dated by TCRdb to 2020 to 2022). The receptor library was made with the immunoSEQ multiplex PCR assay. TCRdb stores this immuneACCESS table with in-frame sequences only. Part of the clones is absent; in the studies checked, under half of the shortfall reflects unresolved V genes, and no reason is known for the rest. Across this sample there are 150,000 to 200,000 clones, with approximately 90% seen only once. 3.7% of the sample belongs to the ten largest clones. Sequences were obtained from peripheral blood. The source is a man younger than 35 with active or convalescent COVID-19.

The gene calls are TRBV18 and TRBJ2-7, with 12 bases aligning to TRBD2. V was pared by 4 bases and J by 6 bases, with 4 bases of the junction left unmatched. This CDR3 is built from 14 residues. CDR1 and CDR2 from the germline V gene are KGHSH and LQKENI. The CDR3 region has the DNA TGTGCCAGCTCACAACTAGCGGGAGGTGCCGAGCAGTACTTC. Translating gives CASSQLAGGAEQYF.

V is TRBV7-2 and J is TRBJ2-7; TRBD1 agrees at 7 bases. CDR1 is SGHTA and CDR2 is FQGNSA in the germline V gene. Losses at the gene ends were 4 bases for V and 0 bases for J; bases not matched to a gene: 3. The CDR3 covers 14 residues. In nucleotides, the CDR3 is TGTGCCAGCAGCTCACAGGGGATCTCCTACGAGCAGTACTTC. Amino acid sequence: CASSSQGISYEQYF.

The chain combines TRBV5-1 with TRBJ1-5; TRBD1 is a possible D gene (5 bases). The CDR3 loop spans 15 amino acids. Germline assignment: CDR1 SGHRS and CDR2 YFSETQ. Trimming removed 1 base from V and 0 bases from J, with 8 bases in between. CDR3 amino acids: CASSLSGISNQPQHF. CDR3 sequence (DNA): TGCGCCAGCAGCTTGTCAGGGATTAGCAATCAGCCCCAGCATTTT.

This chain connects TRBV2 to TRBJ2-1, with 8 bases identical to TRBD1. This CDR3 has 15 residues. Unmatched junction bases numbered 6, after V lost 4 bases and J lost 4 bases. CDR1 SNHLY and CDR2 FYNNEI come from the germline V gene. CDR3 amino acids: CASSADREPYNEQFF. The CDR3 bases are TGTGCCAGCAGTGCGGACAGGGAGCCATACAATGAGCAGTTCTTC.

This clone was observed a single time. The chain links TRBV7-9 to TRBJ1-6; D gene ambiguous. The CDR3 length is 13 residues. V shed 3 bases and J shed 9 bases, with 9 bases lying between them. Per the germline V gene, CDR1 is SEHNR and CDR2 is FQNEAQ (reference sequence). The CDR3 DNA reads TGTGCCAGCAGCTTCGAACAATCTTCACCCCTCCACTTT. As protein: CASSFEQSSPLHF.

This chain uses TRBV3-1 (or the pseudogene TRBV3-2) with TRBJ2-7; 7 bases line up with TRBD2. V lost 1 base, J lost 1 base, and 25 bases stayed unmatched. In germline, CDR1 is LGHDT, CDR2 YNNKEL (reference sequence). CDR3 length equals 22 residues. CDR3 DNA sequence: TGTGCCAGCAGCCAAGTAGGGTTGGGGGGGGACGCCCTGGACGGACCGTCCTACGAGCAGTACTTC. Encoded protein: CASSQVGLGGDALDGPSYEQYF.

The chain links TRBV28 to TRBJ1-2; 7 bases match TRBD1. The length of the CDR3 is 13 residues. Trimming took 5 bases from V and 6 from J; bases not matched to a gene: 6. The V gene's germline CDR1 is MDHEN and CDR2 SYDVKM. The CDR3 sequence is CASSPPTGDGYTF. The CDR3 DNA reads as TGTGCCAGCAGTCCCCCCACAGGGGATGGCTACACCTTC.

This chain connects TRBV5-1 to TRBJ1-2; D is unresolved. Per germline, CDR1 SGHRS and CDR2 YFSETQ. The CDR3 consists of 13 residues. Trimming took 4 bases from V and 6 from J, leaving 13 bases between them. The CDR3 region is CASSRGWSDGYTF. DNA of the CDR3: TGCGCCAGCAGCCGAGGGTGGTCGGATGGCTACACCTTC.

V usage is TRBV28 and J usage is TRBJ2-2, with 7 bases lining up with TRBD1. The V gene's germline CDR1 is MDHEN and CDR2 SYDVKM. The CDR3 covers 15 residues. Germline trimming cut 5 bases from V and 4 bases from J; bases unmatched to any gene: 7. CDR3 DNA sequence: TGTGCCAGCAGTACGAGGACAGGATCCACCGGGGAGCTGTTTTTT. This translates into CASSTRTGSTGELFF.

The V call is TRBV7-6, the J call TRBJ1-1; no reliable D call. The CDR3 covers 16 residues. The germline V and J ends were trimmed by 1 base and 2 bases, with 14 bases remaining between them. From germline, CDR1 is SGHVS and CDR2 FNYEAQ. CDR3 residues: CASSLDSAFLNTEAFF. CDR3 nucleotide sequence: TGTGCCAGCAGCTTAGATTCCGCGTTCCTTAACACTGAAGCTTTCTTT.

The chain links TRBV11-3 to TRBJ1-1; D is uncertain. Trimming took 1 base from V and 0 from J, leaving 6 bases between them. In germline, CDR1 is SGHNT, CDR2 YENEEA. This CDR3 is built from 14 residues. The CDR3, as DNA: TGTGCCAGCAGCTTAGGGAGCTTGAACACTGAAGCTTTCTTT. Amino acid sequence: CASSLGSLNTEAFF.

V gene TRBV10-2 combines with J gene TRBJ2-7; a possible D gene is TRBD1 (6 bases). The CDR3 has 15 residues. The germline gives CDR1 WSHSY, CDR2 SAAADI. Between the trimmed V and J ends, which lost 3 bases and 0 bases, there was a span of 12 bases. In nucleotides, the CDR3 is TGCGCCAGCAGTGACCCCGGACAGTTCTCCTACGAGCAGTACGTC. Amino acid sequence: CASSDPGQFSYEQYV.

This clone was recorded a few times. The rearrangement links TRBV11-1 to TRBJ2-3, with D possibly TRBD1 on 6 matching bases. V was cut by 5 bases and J by 2 bases, with 17 bases left in between. In germline, CDR1 is SGHAT, CDR2 FQDESV (reference sequence). This CDR3 spans 16 amino acids. CDR3 residues: CASSLYRAGYTDTQYF. The CDR3 DNA reads as TGTGCCAGCAGCCTGTACAGGGCAGGGTACACAGATACGCAGTATTTT.

The rearrangement uses TRBV12-3 or TRBV12-4 and TRBJ1-5, with unresolved D. Trimming pared 0 bases from V and 7 bases from J, leaving 7 bases between. The CDR3 is 13 amino acids. DNA of the CDR3: TGTGCCAGCAGTTTAGCGCAAGCGCAGCCCCAGCATTTT. Residues: CASSLAQAQPQHF.

The CDR3 sequence: CSVEGSQGGTDTQYF. The CDR3 DNA sequence: TGCAGCGTTGAGGGTAGTCAGGGGGGCACAGATACGCAGTATTTT. This chain links TRBV29-1 with TRBJ2-3; TRBD1 matches 7 bases. Germline V gene data show CDR1 as SQVTM and CDR2 as ANQGSEA. The CDR3 covers 15 residues. J lost 1 base, V lost 3 bases, and 7 bases had no gene match.

This clone was found once. This chain joins TRBV9 and TRBJ1-2, with TRBD1 as a possible D gene (6 bases). Germline CDR1 SGDLS, CDR2 YYNGEE. The CDR3 has 14 residues. V was clipped by 3 bases and J by 8 bases, with 17 bases between them. The CDR3 nucleotides are TGTGCCAGCAGCGCACAGGGAGAGGTCTTCGGCTACACCTTC. Translated: CASSAQGEVFGYTF.

The chain combines TRBV7-9 with TRBJ1-2; the match to TRBD1 covers 10 bases. Germline V gives CDR1 SEHNR, CDR2 FQNEAQ (reference sequence). V gave up 7 bases and J gave up 2 bases; unmatched junction bases: 13. CDR3 length: 17 residues. The CDR3 is CASTELWDRGSNYGYTF. Here the CDR3 DNA reads TGTGCCAGCACCGAGTTGTGGGACAGGGGATCGAACTATGGCTACACCTTC.

The chain uses TRBV28 and TRBJ1-5; D may be TRBD1 (6 bases). Germline-derived CDR1 and CDR2 are MDHEN and SYDVKM. Trimming removed 4 bases from V and 5 bases from J, with 27 bases in between. CDR3 length: 19 residues. Here the CDR3 reads CASSSRDIALGRPDQPQHF. The CDR3 DNA sequence: TGTGCCAGCAGTTCCCGGGACATAGCCCTAGGCAGGCCGGATCAGCCCCAGCATTTT.

The V gene is TRBV5-1, the J gene TRBJ2-1, with 9 bases matching TRBD2. Trimming removed 4 bases from V and 1 base from J; junction bases left unmatched: 3. Germline CDR1 SGHRS, CDR2 YFSETQ. This CDR3 contains 15 residues. The CDR3 DNA reads as TGCGCCAGCAGCATTAGCGGGAGTTCCTACAATGAGCAGTTCTTC. Translating it yields CASSISGSSYNEQFF.